The present T cell receptor (beta chain) was sequenced within a study of monozygotic twins with inflammatory bowel disease. Germline V gene sequence: CDR1 SEHNR, CDR2 FQNEAQ (reference sequence). The CDR3 loop spans 14 amino acids. TCRdb re-called the 5' RACE reads and shows each CDR3 protein once, DNA omitted. Across around 99,000 distinct CDR3 sequences, the top ten clones capture over 10% of the sample. Donors gave about 2.6 ml of blood apiece. The origin of this receptor is a human donor with ulcerative colitis or Crohn's disease, or a healthy co-twin of an affected twin (not recorded which). The sequencing sample was made of blood. This chain joins TRBV7-9 and TRBJ2-7; no DNA is available, so the TRBD1 call from TCRdb remains unchecked. The CDR3 loop reads CASSRDRGSYEQYF.